This T cell receptor beta chain emerged from a study of cytomegalovirus exposure and HLA in healthy donors (dated by TCRdb to the late 2010s). Some background on the complete study: According to an earlier analysis of a few hundred of the donors, about 179 million T cells yielded 95 million to 140 million unique TCR beta sequences and about 300 Gb of sequence data. Around 320 gigabases of sequencing data and approximately 85 million unique TCR sequences were included in an early release covering around 600 HLA-typed donors. Of the roughly 400 genotyped donors, less than 85% were placed in the genetic ancestry cluster associated with self-reported Caucasian donors. The study was designed to test whether signatures of past pathogen exposure could be identified by cataloging public T cell receptors. The T cell repertoires of about 700 subjects were profiled by immunosequencing and related to cytomegalovirus serostatus. Besides the first cohort of 500 to 700 subjects, a separate validation cohort made up of 120 different subjects was used. To predict cytomegalovirus infection status, the study brought together high-throughput TCR immunosequencing, statistical association of individual TCRs with disease status, and machine learning. A later analysis re-analyzed previously published TCR beta repertoires from 600 to 850 donors and added high-resolution HLA genotyping to study TCR occurrence patterns. The later analysis used no new phenotypic data to find candidate immune exposures, relying instead on TCR beta sequences and their occurrence across donors. To decide whether each TCR beta V gene segment behaved as functional or pseudogenic, an earlier analysis of approximately 620 of the donors relied on high-throughput TCR beta sequencing. Alongside the repertoire data, information on donor age, sex, ethnicity and CMV serostatus was compiled. A later genetic analysis took genome-wide SNP genotypes for about 55% of the 666 donors and used that subset as a discovery cohort. All discovery cohort repertoires had been generated on a single sequencing platform. HLA typing covered class I and class II loci at four-digit resolution. Typing coverage varied by locus: about 620-630 donors for A, B, C, DRB1 and DQB1; roughly 520 for DQA1; nearly 610 for DPA1; 450 to 480 for DPB1. About five DR-DQ haplotypes were treated as single units for association and clustering because of strong linkage in the cohort. Among 300 to 450 genotyped donors of the cohort, an average of 235,054 unique TCR beta nucleotide sequences were sequenced per donor, about a sixth of them non-productive.

The cohort was made up of 650 to 700 healthy bone marrow donors. At the time of sampling, all cohort members were nominally healthy, though unrecorded immune exposures were likely present. The donor tested CMV seronegative and was one of the 352 seronegative cohort members. A peripheral blood sample was provided by each donor, and peripheral blood mononuclear cells were used for TCR beta sequencing. The Qiagen DNeasy Blood Extraction Kit was used to extract genomic DNA from the blood cell samples. In the case of this clone: Its antigen is unknown. Per-base qualities were not stored, and no clone one base away is much larger.

The protocol used for the library was the immunoSEQ multiplex PCR assay. For the multiplex PCR, a mixture combining 60 forward primers for TCR Vbeta segments and 13 reverse primers for TCR Jbeta segments was used. The CDR3 region of rearranged TCR beta genes was amplified from genomic DNA with a multiplex PCR assay. The Illumina HiSeq System was used to sequence the amplified TCR beta libraries as 87-base-pair reads. In the source study's methods: A later analysis counted about 82 million unique TCR beta chains across the 550 to 800 repertoires, and some 11 million of these chains were shared by at least two donors. Raw reads were error-corrected and collapsed into unique sequences with a nearest-neighbor algorithm that merged closely related sequences to remove PCR and sequencing errors. Alignment of CDR3 sequences to IMGT reference sequences was used to assign V, D and J gene segments. Each retained sequence needed at least a six-nucleotide match to both a V gene segment and a J gene segment. Rearrangements were classified as productive when the CDR3 lacked stop codons and remained in frame with V and J, and all other rearrangements were classified as non-productive. CDR3 was defined according to IMGT convention as the region running from the second conserved V-encoded cysteine to the conserved J-encoded phenylalanine. Sequences without an unambiguous match to a single V gene segment were excluded from the earlier analysis of 450 to 750 of the donors. An earlier analysis of a few hundred of the donors called V segments functional above 56.7% productive rearrangements and segregating when the between-donor standard deviation exceeded 5%. A statistical classification framework was developed to diagnose cytomegalovirus status using the catalog of TCR beta chain sequences. V and J gene assignment, in a later analysis, came from comparing TCR nucleotide sequences with IMGT/GENE-DB human TR gene sequences. The TCRdist pipeline was used in a later analysis to assign CDR3 sequences and most-parsimonious VDJ recombination scenarios. A later analysis defined each TCR beta chain by its CDR3 amino acid sequence plus V-gene family, and excluded reads lacking a unique V-gene family. In a later analysis, fewer than 650 highly shared, low-generation-probability nucleotide sequences were removed to address suspected cross-contamination and a sequencing artifact. A later analysis calculated a clonal expansion index for each public chain from normalized within-repertoire ranks of inferred template counts. In a later analysis, generation probabilities were computed with a VDJ recombination model fitted to out-of-frame rearrangements, and the resulting probabilities were checked against IGoR. Hypergeometric tests were used in a later analysis to score TCR-TCR, TCR-HLA and TCR-CMV co-occurrence, with a repertoire-size bias correction applied to the TCR pairs. A later analysis estimated false discovery rates by permuting HLA or CMV assignments 20 times. In a later analysis, co-occurring TCRs were grouped with DBSCAN, and TCRdist sequence similarity was added when clustering was performed within HLA-allele-positive subsets. Repertoires with fewer than 30,000 or more than 120,000 public chains, plus five repertoires with anomalous nucleotide sharing, were excluded from co-occurrence clustering. TCRdb took this table from immuneACCESS and kept in-frame rearrangements with V and J called. Such tables lack part of the clones; where checked against another copy, unresolved V genes explain under half of the gap, and the rest is unexplained. V and J calls and clone size are copied from that table; D and trimming were computed from the DNA. This sample has about 240,000 clones in its table, and about 85% of those were observed once. Around 0.23% of the sample is held by the ten biggest clonotypes.

Findings and caveats that apply to the study as a whole: Most CMV-associated TCR beta chains appeared to be HLA-restricted in a later analysis, and the HLA associations seemed to be driven largely by CMV exposure. Assigning TCR associations to individual alleles was difficult when HLA alleles, especially DR and DQ, strongly co-occurred. Correlated functional status among segregating V segments might be attributable to linkage disequilibrium, but an unknown experimental factor could not be ruled out. The sequencing pipeline was judged likely to have produced a cluster of highly shared sequence variants as a technical artifact. A later genetic analysis associated a missense DCLRE1C variant with V-gene and J-gene trimming of TCR beta chains, and an independent cohort replicated the association. Because HLA typing was missing for some donors at each locus, association tests included only the typed subset. In a later analysis, around 17,000 TCR beta sequences were associated with specific HLA alleles at a false discovery rate of 0.05. It was suggested by the authors that the approach could potentially be generalized to other disease states and immunological phenotypes. In this cohort, only TCR beta chains were sequenced, and detectable features were limited by the absence of alpha or paired-chain data. A later analysis reported that several top co-occurrence clusters appeared linked to parvovirus B19, influenza, CMV and Epstein-Barr virus. Compared with the approximately 710-donor mean, donors in an Asian-associated ancestry cluster had fewer N-insertions in productive TCRs, according to a later genetic analysis. Because counts were too low, around 17 rarely observed V segments, including chromosome 9 orphons, were left out of the earlier analysis of 587 of the donors. Broadly in line with IMGT annotations, most TCR beta V segments showed up in productive rearrangements about 87% or about 30% of the time in an earlier analysis of roughly 590 of the donors. A further reported finding was that TCR beta sequences accurately predicted the HLA-A and HLA-B alleles for most subjects in the first cohort. In a later analysis, HLA-associated TCR beta chains showed more clonal expansion and lower generation probabilities than non-associated chains that were equally common. Roughly uniform sequencing depth across donors was assumed in presence/absence analyses, although this assumption may not hold. In the study, 150 to 200 TCR beta chains were listed as associated with cytomegalovirus. Most TCR sequences were observed very rarely across donors, whereas some public TCRs were present in many individuals. According to a later analysis, TCR association rates differed among HLA loci, with DRB1 alleles showing the most associated TCRs and HLA-C alleles showing the fewest. In both the original and validation cohorts, the classifier was reported to diagnose cytomegalovirus status with high specificity and sensitivity. The only immune exposure information available for the cohort was CMV serostatus. Because the 87-base-pair reads could not distinguish some IMGT-functional V segments, including TRBV6-2 and TRBV6-3, those segments were excluded. In vitro tests confirmed that a few of the cytomegalovirus-associated TCR beta chains recognize cytomegalovirus antigens.

Looking up the germline V gene yields CDR1 SQVTM and CDR2 ANQGSEA. The CDR3, from cysteine to phenylalanine, totals 15 residues. Here the CDR3 DNA is all that survives: 45 bases in frame from base 1. Trimming takes 7 bases off V and 3 bases off J; junction bases not matched to a gene: 13. Sequencing input: PBMCs. In this chain, TRBV29-1 is recombined with TRBJ1-2; 8 bases in the middle match TRBD1. This receptor was identified in a girl aged 2 to 10 in good health and CMV-seronegative. The nucleotide sequence reads as follows: TGCAGCGCCTGGGCCAGGGGGCGGCATGACTATGGCTACACCTTC. Its product reads: CSAWARGRHDYGYTF.